A selection of T cell receptor beta chains follows, all from one sample in a study of blood T cell repertoires in COVID-19. Clones were sequenced by immunoSEQ multiplex PCR, and TCRdb holds only the in-frame ones, with some missing. The table shows 25,000 to 30,000 clones, with over 70% occurring only once. Sequencing used peripheral blood. These receptors all stem from a woman in her sixties or seventies with acute or convalescent COVID-19. Both conserved end residues are trimmed from each CDR3. Size values are once, few and many counts, or a class for expanded clones, and some rows have none.

J gene: TRBJ1-2; clone size: NA; V gene: TRBV7-2; CDR3 protein: ASSLGGRGYT
J gene: TRBJ2-3; clone size: NA; V gene: TRBV11-2; CDR3 protein: ASSPGTSGGARRSDTQY
J gene: TRBJ2-7; clone size: NA; V gene: TRBV24-1; CDR3 protein: ATSDGGTGSYEQY
J gene: TRBJ2-5; clone size: NA; V gene: TRBV14; CDR3 protein: ASSQGSGLAPYQETQY
J gene: TRBJ2-6; clone size: NA; V gene: TRBV4-2; CDR3 protein: ASSQDIRQGSAGANVLT
J gene: TRBJ2-7; clone size: NA; V gene: TRBV27; CDR3 protein: ASRLQGSYEQY
J gene: TRBJ2-3; clone size: NA; V gene: TRBV7-3; CDR3 protein: ASSFRDSHTDTQY
J gene: TRBJ1-1; clone size: NA; V gene: TRBV3-1/TRBV3-2; CDR3 protein: ASSQRGMNTEAF
J gene: TRBJ1-2; clone size: NA; V gene: TRBV30; CDR3 protein: AWSLRHTYGYT
J gene: TRBJ1-1; clone size: few; V gene: TRBV29-1; CDR3 protein: SGRRWGQTNTEAF
J gene: TRBJ1-2; clone size: NA; V gene: TRBV19; CDR3 protein: ASSSAHRGSGGYT
J gene: TRBJ2-3; clone size: NA; V gene: TRBV30; CDR3 protein: ALQRGRVTDTQY
J gene: TRBJ1-2; clone size: few; V gene: TRBV5-6; CDR3 protein: ASSDGGLALTDYGYT
J gene: TRBJ1-2; clone size: NA; V gene: TRBV5-1; CDR3 protein: ASSGGGGQNNYGYT
J gene: TRBJ1-6; clone size: few; V gene: TRBV28; CDR3 protein: ASSLFSQGASSPLH
J gene: TRBJ1-1; clone size: NA; V gene: TRBV2; CDR3 protein: ASSGQGGTEAF
J gene: TRBJ2-3; clone size: once; V gene: TRBV29-1; CDR3 protein: SERPRDRGEDTQY
J gene: TRBJ1-1; clone size: NA; V gene: TRBV7-3; CDR3 protein: ASSLIQNTEAF
J gene: TRBJ2-2; clone size: few; V gene: TRBV5-1; CDR3 protein: ASSLTGSTGELF
J gene: TRBJ2-5; clone size: NA; V gene: TRBV5-1; CDR3 protein: ASSLGPAGGAETQY
J gene: TRBJ2-1; clone size: NA; V gene: TRBV6-5; CDR3 protein: ASSYLGEQF
J gene: TRBJ1-4; clone size: NA; V gene: TRBV5-1; CDR3 protein: ASSLTGGGEKLF
J gene: TRBJ2-6; clone size: NA; V gene: TRBV2; CDR3 protein: ASSADRGRSSGANVLT
J gene: TRBJ1-2; clone size: NA; V gene: TRBV3-1/TRBV3-2; CDR3 protein: ASSPLGAYGYT
J gene: TRBJ1-1; clone size: NA; V gene: TRBV20-1; CDR3 protein: SASQNTEAF
J gene: TRBJ1-2; clone size: NA; V gene: TRBV2; CDR3 protein: ASSGTLPNYGYT
J gene: TRBJ2-3; clone size: NA; V gene: TRBV6-5; CDR3 protein: ASQTSTDTQY
J gene: TRBJ2-7; clone size: NA; V gene: TRBV4-1; CDR3 protein: ASSQGEREQY
J gene: TRBJ2-2; clone size: NA; V gene: TRBV6-1; CDR3 protein: ASSARYNLNTGELF
J gene: TRBJ2-2; clone size: NA; V gene: TRBV7-8; CDR3 protein: ASSQQGAGELF
J gene: TRBJ2-3; clone size: few; V gene: TRBV6-5; CDR3 protein: ASSQAGGIPDTQY
J gene: TRBJ1-2; clone size: NA; V gene: TRBV5-1; CDR3 protein: ASSLGGQGKNGYT
J gene: TRBJ1-5; clone size: NA; V gene: TRBV7-2; CDR3 protein: ASSLVGGVDQPQH
J gene: TRBJ1-6; clone size: NA; V gene: TRBV30; CDR3 protein: AFGSYNSPLH
J gene: TRBJ1-2; clone size: NA; V gene: TRBV2; CDR3 protein: ASSVRGDRESYGYT
J gene: TRBJ1-3; clone size: few; V gene: TRBV7-9; CDR3 protein: ASSIGEVPGNTIY
J gene: TRBJ2-2; clone size: NA; V gene: TRBV24-1; CDR3 protein: ATSERLAGTGELF
J gene: TRBJ2-7; clone size: NA; V gene: TRBV30; CDR3 protein: AWDRDYEQY
J gene: TRBJ1-2; clone size: NA; V gene: TRBV18; CDR3 protein: ASSPQQRQGASGYT
J gene: TRBJ2-1; clone size: NA; V gene: TRBV5-1; CDR3 protein: ASSPSAYNEQF
J gene: TRBJ2-5; clone size: NA; V gene: TRBV29-1; CDR3 protein: SVEDREETQY
J gene: TRBJ2-7; clone size: NA; V gene: TRBV13; CDR3 protein: ASSSRDSYEQY
J gene: TRBJ1-5; clone size: once; V gene: TRBV7-2; CDR3 protein: ASSLQWGQPQH
J gene: TRBJ1-1; clone size: NA; V gene: TRBV5-3; CDR3 protein: ARSLALAF
J gene: TRBJ1-1; clone size: NA; V gene: TRBV6-5; CDR3 protein: ASRVNFGAF
J gene: TRBJ2-1; clone size: NA; V gene: TRBV5-4; CDR3 protein: ASSAPRLAGDEQF
J gene: TRBJ1-2; clone size: once; V gene: TRBV25-1; CDR3 protein: ASRGGLNRAFYGYT
J gene: TRBJ1-4; clone size: NA; V gene: TRBV5-1; CDR3 protein: ASSLAGLRRNEKLF
J gene: NA; clone size: NA; V gene: TRBV10-1; CDR3 protein: ASSASFNPNTGELF
J gene: TRBJ2-3; clone size: NA; V gene: TRBV5-4; CDR3 protein: ASSLTGTRSDTQY